This T cell receptor beta chain was sequenced for a study of blood T cells in healthy people across ages. Study findings and constraints: Not knowing donor CMV status may have confounded expanded clonotype changes.

As regards this clonotype: What it binds is not known.

The CDR3 sequence is 14 residues long. CDR1 and CDR2 (germline): SEHNR, FQNEAQ (reference sequence). Trimming left V 5 bases short and J 2 bases short, with 10 bases between. Using a J-beta primer mix together with a sample-barcoded 5' primer, a second PCR was run for roughly 6 to 12 cycles. Each of the cDNA molecules was tagged by a template-switch adaptor with 12 random nucleotides. TCRdb analysed the 5' RACE reads with MiXCR anew, one entry per CDR3 protein. Altogether 550,000 to 600,000 distinct CDR3 sequences are present, about 26% being singletons, with the ten largest covering about 18%. Isolated per sample were at least 6 million PBMCs.

The chain couples TRBV7-9 to TRBJ1-5, with D possibly TRBD1 on 5 matching bases. Sequences were obtained from blood. This receptor was identified in a woman in her sixties or seventies in good health. CDR3 residues: CASSQQGGNQPQHF. The CDR3 DNA reads as TGTGCCAGCAGCCAGCAGGGAGGCAATCAGCCCCAGCATTTT. The full variable domain, completed using reference TRBV7-9 and TRBJ1-5, is DTGVSQNPRHKITKRGQNVTFRCDPISEHNRLYWYRQTLGQGPEFLTYFQNEAQLEKSRLLSDRFSAERPKGSFSTLEIQRTEQGDSAMYLCASSQQGGNQPQHFGDGTRLSIL.